The TCR beta chain under discussion was sequenced for a study of T cell repertoires in cytomegalovirus infection. Study information: Epitope selection comprised recently identified HLA-C-restricted CMV epitopes and well-studied HLA-B-restricted CMV epitopes. Indicated by public TCR beta signatures were CMV infection and matching HLA type.

This CDR3 spans 14 amino acids. Unmatched junction bases numbered 5, after V lost 4 bases and J lost 4 bases. TCRdb fed the reads into MiXCR, producing one record per CDR3 protein. The sample has roughly 570,000 distinct CDR3 sequences; just under 40% are singletons. On this clonotype itself: Its antigen is unidentified.

General observations from the study: HLA-C-restricted CMV-specific TCR beta clonotypes were dominant in the ex vivo response.

Material: cultured PBMCs, obtained from culture after CMV antigen stimulation. V is TRBV12-3 or TRBV12-4 and J is TRBJ2-5; 8 positions match TRBD1. The receptor was derived from a human donor in good health (CMV status not recorded). Some clones in this sample may be carry-over from other donors' samples. For the CDR3, the DNA is TGTGCCAGCAGTTGGACAGGGCTAGGAGAGACCCAGTACTTC. Translated, it gives CASSWTGLGETQYF.